The clone carrying this T cell receptor beta chain was seen once. The data derive from a study of blood T cell repertoires in COVID-19. About the research overall: Samples came from the United States, Italy and Spain, spanning acute and convalescent COVID-19. The analysed material was cDNA or gDNA that came from T cells, B-cell-depleted T cells, or PBMCs.

V gave up 2 bases and J gave up 0 bases; unmatched junction bases: 12. There are 18 residues in the CDR3. Germline V lookup: CDR1 SGHRS, CDR2 YFSETQ. Repertoires were generated with immunoSEQ multiplex PCR, while TCRdb's copy carries only in-frame clones and drops some. The sample consists of about 160,000 clones, over 70% of them appearing once. The chain joins TRBV5-1 to TRBJ2-3; 7 bases align to TRBD2. The sequencing input was PBMCs or T cells enriched from blood (not recorded which). This receptor was obtained from a woman in her fifties or sixties who had recovered from COVID-19. The DNA for the CDR3 is TGCGCCAGCAGCTTCTGGGGTGCCAGCGGGGTGAGCACAGATACGCAGTATTTT. Its protein product is CASSFWGASGVSTDTQYF.